The 30 T cell receptor beta chains below come from one sample, sequenced in a study of blood T cell repertoires in COVID-19. Some clones are missing from TCRdb's copy, which holds only in-frame ones; the method was immunoSEQ multiplex PCR. The table has roughly 200,000 clones, roughly 76% seen once; the top ten hold approximately 11%. The sample taken for sequencing was peripheral blood. Receptors originate from a woman aged 40 to 49 with COVID-19, enrolled during active disease.

The chain links TRBV20-1 to TRBJ2-7; D remains ambiguous. CDR1 is DFQATT and CDR2 is SNEGSKA in the germline V gene (reference sequence). The V end lost 4 bases, the J end lost 4 bases, and 5 bases lay between the germline ends. This CDR3 is 10 amino acids long. The CDR3 here is CSATPYEQYF. Here the CDR3 DNA reads TGCAGTGCTACTCCTTACGAGCAGTACTTC.

The chain recombines TRBV27 with TRBJ2-1; 7 nucleotides match TRBD1. The V gene's germline CDR1 is MNHEY and CDR2 SMNVEV (reference sequence). The V segment lost 2 bases and the J segment 6 bases; nucleotides outside the gene matches: 7. The CDR3 covers 15 residues. CDR3 protein: CASSLGPGGSNEQFF. The CDR3 nucleotides are TGTGCCAGCAGTTTAGGGCCAGGGGGTAGCAATGAGCAGTTCTTC.

Concerning this clone: Because it lacks the conserved phenylalanine or tryptophan at the end, this CDR3 is likely a read error. No DNA is shown, since the ends of the CDR3 on it are uncertain; the CDR3 is the one TCRdb lists. This rearrangement joins TRBV2 to TRBJ2-3; TRBD2, the table's D call, lacks a check against the DNA. The length of the CDR3 is 12 amino acids, counting both ends. Germline V gene sequence: CDR1 SNHLY, CDR2 FYNNEI. The CDR3 loop reads CASSTSLAGFVI.

This chain's CDR3 is CSVVSGSEGTEAFF. The CDR3 bases are TGCAGCGTTGTTTCTGGGAGTGAAGGCACTGAAGCTTTCTTT. The V and J genes are TRBV29-1 and TRBJ1-1; D not certain. The V and J ends lost 4 bases and 4 bases respectively, with 16 bases between them. In germline, CDR1 is SQVTM, CDR2 ANQGSEA. This CDR3 contains 14 residues.

This clone was found a few times. The V and J genes are TRBV4-1 and TRBJ1-1; maybe TRBD1 (6 bases). Germline values: CDR1 MGHRA, CDR2 YSYEKL. This CDR3 is 16 amino acids long. V shed 1 base and J shed 6 bases, with 18 bases lying between them. CDR3 DNA: TGCGCCAGCAGCCAAGCAAGAGTACAGGGATCCCCTGAAGCTTTCTTT. This translates into CASSQARVQGSPEAFF.

This chain joins TRBV2 and TRBJ2-1; the D gene is possibly TRBD2 (6 bases). With 7 bases removed from V and 13 bases from J, the gap between germline ends came to 14 bases. The CDR3 runs to 11 residues. The germline CDR1 and CDR2 sequences are SNHLY and FYNNEI. CDR3 protein: CASTGGDVQFF. The CDR3 nucleotides are TGTGCCAGCACCGGAGGGGACGTTCAGTTCTTC.

The rearrangement links TRBV19 to TRBJ2-7, with 7 bases matching TRBD2. The CDR3 is 14 residues long. Looked up from germline, CDR1 is LNHDA and CDR2 is SQIVND (reference sequence). V was clipped by 3 bases and J by 2 bases; unmatched bases: 4. The CDR3 bases are TGTGCCAGTAGTATCCCCGGGGGGACCTACGAGCAGTACTTC. This sequence encodes CASSIPGGTYEQYF.

The rearrangement joins TRBV11-2 to TRBJ2-1; 7 bases agree with TRBD2. Trimming took 5 bases from V and 10 from J; bases not matched to a gene: 5. There are 12 residues in the CDR3. Germline assignment: CDR1 SGHAT and CDR2 FQNNGV. CDR3 DNA: TGTGCCAGCAGCAACCTCGGGGGGGAGCAGTTCTTC. As protein: CASSNLGGEQFF.

V and J are TRBV10-3 and TRBJ2-2; D is perhaps TRBD1 (6 bases). Germline-derived CDR1 and CDR2 are ENHRY and SYGVKD. Deletions cut 4 bases from V and 7 bases from J, with 10 bases between. CDR3 size: 13 residues. CDR3 sequence: CAISARGNGELFF. Here the CDR3 DNA reads TGTGCCATCAGTGCTAGGGGGAACGGGGAGCTGTTTTTT.

CDR3 sequence reads: CASGSGRAWSAEQFF. As DNA, the CDR3 is TGTGCCAGCGGTAGCGGGAGGGCTTGGTCTGCGGAGCAGTTCTTC. The rearrangement links TRBV7-2 to TRBJ2-1; 11 bases agree with TRBD2. Germline CDR1 SGHTA, CDR2 FQGNSA. After removal of 8 bases from V and 10 bases from J, the junction contained 13 bases not matched to a gene. The CDR3 sequence is 15 residues long.

The chain links TRBV18 to TRBJ2-5; D ambiguous. This CDR3 comprises 13 residues. V lost 0 bases and J lost 5, with 7 bases in between. The germline V gene has CDR1 KGHSH and CDR2 LQKENI. CDR3 protein: CASSPPSFETQYF. The CDR3 DNA is TGTGCCAGCTCACCACCTAGCTTCGAGACCCAGTACTTC.

The rearrangement uses TRBV3-1 (or the pseudogene TRBV3-2) and TRBJ2-1; D not resolved. V lost 2 bases to trimming and J lost 0 bases, with 8 bases between them. The CDR3 runs 15 residues. CDR1 and CDR2 (germline): LGHDT, YNNKEL (reference sequence). Here the CDR3 DNA reads TGTGCCAGCAGCCAAACCACAAGCTCCTACAATGAGCAGTTCTTC. It encodes CASSQTTSSYNEQFF.

V usage is TRBV2 and J usage is TRBJ2-1; 9 bases line up with TRBD2. Germline CDR1 is SNHLY and CDR2 is FYNNEI. CDR3 length equals 14 residues. V gave up 6 bases and J gave up 6 bases; unmatched junction bases: 6. The CDR3 protein is CASRTSGPPNEQFF. In DNA, the CDR3 is TGTGCCAGCAGGACTAGCGGACCCCCCAATGAGCAGTTCTTC.

This chain connects TRBV2 to TRBJ2-3; TRBD1 might be the D (5 bases). The V end was cut by 1 base, the J end by 5 bases, with 10 bases between. This CDR3 spans 14 amino acids. Per the germline V gene, CDR1 is SNHLY and CDR2 is FYNNEI. DNA for the CDR3: TGTGCCAGCAGTGAAGGACAGTCCGGAGATACGCAGTATTTT. It translates to CASSEGQSGDTQYF.

The gene calls are TRBV30 and TRBJ1-6; no clear D. The CDR3 totals 16 residues. Germline V gives CDR1 GTSNPN, CDR2 SVGIG (reference sequence). V lost 3 bases and J lost 0, with 12 bases in between. CDR3 bases: TGTGCCTGGAGCTTCGGCGGGAGCTCCTATAATTCACCCCTCCACTTT. Its protein is CAWSFGGSSYNSPLHF.

V is TRBV12-5 and J is TRBJ2-1; TRBD2 aligns across 15 bases. Germline CDR1 reads LGHNT; CDR2 reads FRNRAP. V dropped 8 bases and J dropped 6; count of bases not matched to a gene: 23. The CDR3 covers 21 residues. The CDR3 is CASRLWTAGLAGGSPVNEQFF. The CDR3 region has the DNA TGTGCTAGTAGGCTTTGGACCGCGGGACTAGCGGGGGGCTCGCCGGTCAATGAGCAGTTCTTC.

The V and J genes are TRBV6-1 and TRBJ2-1; 7 bases match TRBD1. Germline V lookup: CDR1 MNHNS, CDR2 SASEGT. The CDR3 covers 16 residues. J lost 4 bases, V lost 4 bases, and 10 bases had no gene match. This CDR3 is CASSGYPGTAYNEQFF. The CDR3 DNA reads TGTGCCAGCAGTGGATACCCCGGGACAGCTTACAATGAGCAGTTCTTC.

The table lists this clone with a few counts. Distinct nucleotide sequences in the sample also encode this CDR3. The chain joins TRBV7-3 to TRBJ2-3, with 9 bases aligning to TRBD2. V shed 1 base and J 6 bases; nucleotides not matched to a gene: 5. The length of the CDR3 is 15 residues. Germline assignment: CDR1 SGHTA and CDR2 FQGTGA. Here the CDR3 DNA reads TGTGCCAGCAGCTTAAGCGGGGGGGCCATCGATACGCAGTATTTT. This encodes CASSLSGGAIDTQYF.

This chain connects TRBV7-8 to TRBJ1-5, with 7 bases matching TRBD1. The germline V gene encodes CDR1 SGHVS and CDR2 FQNEAQ. V lost 5 bases to trimming and J lost 7 bases; unmatched junction nucleotides: 5. The CDR3 sequence is 13 residues long. CDR3 region: CASSPTGMQPQHF. CDR3 in DNA: TGTGCCAGCAGCCCGACAGGGATGCAGCCCCAGCATTTT.

The V call is TRBV15, the J call TRBJ2-3, with D possibly TRBD1 on 5 matching bases. Germline V CDR1 and CDR2: LNHNV, YYDKDF (reference sequence). Trimming cost V 3 bases and J 6 bases, with 16 bases left between them. The CDR3 is made up of 15 amino acids. CDR3 DNA: TGTGCCACCAGCAGGGACCCTACAGGTTTTGATACGCAGTATTTT. Amino acid sequence: CATSRDPTGFDTQYF. Full variable domain (outside the CDR3, taken from reference TRBV15 and TRBJ2-3): DAMVIQNPRYQVTQFGKPVTLSCSQTLNHNVMYWYQQKSSQAPKLLFHYYDKDFNNEADTPDNFQSRRPNTSFCFLDIRSPGLGDTAMYLCATSRDPTGFDTQYFGPGTRLTVL.

The chain couples TRBV4-2 to TRBJ1-5, with TRBD1 matching 9 bases. The CDR3 sequence is 17 residues long. V was pared by 3 bases and J by 5 bases, with 11 bases of the junction left unmatched. The germline V gene encodes CDR1 LGHNA and CDR2 YNFKEQ. The CDR3 loop is CASSQTSPGTGHQPQHF. CDR3 sequence (DNA): TGTGCCAGCAGCCAGACGAGCCCCGGGACAGGGCATCAGCCCCAGCATTTT.

V usage is TRBV5-4 and J usage is TRBJ2-5, with a weak D call TRBD1 (8 bases). The CDR3 length is 14 residues. V was clipped by 4 bases and J by 2 bases, with 12 bases between them. Germline V CDR1 and CDR2: SGHNT, YYREEE (reference sequence). In DNA, the CDR3 is TGTGCCAGCAGCGACAGGGGACTACAAGAGACCCAGTACTTC. It specifies CASSDRGLQETQYF.

This clone has ten or more counts. The chain recombines TRBV18 with TRBJ1-1; tentatively, D is TRBD1 (5 bases). The CDR3 has 13 amino acids. From germline, CDR1 is KGHSH and CDR2 LQKENI. The V end was cut by 3 bases, the J end by 7 bases, with 12 bases between. DNA for the CDR3: TGTGCCAGCTCACCCTCCCTGGGGCTTGAAGCTTTCTTT. Amino acids: CASSPSLGLEAFF.

V gene TRBV6-5 combines with J gene TRBJ2-7, with 12 nucleotides matching TRBD1. The CDR3 spans 15 residues. The V gene end was trimmed by 6 bases and the J gene end by 3 bases; junction bases not matched to a gene: 6. The V gene's germline CDR1 is MNHEY and CDR2 SVGAGI. CDR3 in amino acids: CASRGGTGGHYEQYF. DNA for the CDR3: TGTGCCAGCAGGGGGGGGACAGGGGGCCACTACGAGCAGTACTTC.

The gene calls are TRBV5-5 and TRBJ2-7; TRBD1 aligns across 7 bases. Germline lookup yields CDR1 SGHKS and CDR2 YYEKEE (reference sequence). The CDR3 is made up of 16 amino acids. Germline trimming cut 4 bases from V and 2 bases from J; bases unmatched to any gene: 12. This CDR3 is CASSIEPTGLTYEQYF. The DNA for the CDR3 is TGTGCCAGCAGCATCGAGCCGACAGGGTTAACCTACGAGCAGTACTTC.

The rearrangement uses TRBV11-1 and TRBJ2-1; D is perhaps TRBD2 (6 bases). Germline V CDR1 and CDR2: SGHAT, FQDESV (reference sequence). With 0 bases removed from V and 5 bases from J, the gap between germline ends came to 14 bases. This CDR3 region has 16 residues. The CDR3 sequence is CASSLARTSLNNEQFF. The CDR3 nucleotides are TGTGCCAGCAGCTTAGCGCGAACTAGCTTGAACAATGAGCAGTTCTTC.

In the case of this clone: This may stem from a read error, because a much larger clone lies one nucleotide away. Other DNA variants within this sample encode the same CDR3. The V call is TRBV18, the J call TRBJ2-5; no reliable D call. CDR1 KGHSH and CDR2 LQKENI come from the germline V gene. V was trimmed by 3 bases and J by 2 bases, leaving 4 bases between them. CDR3 size: 12 residues. Written as DNA, the CDR3 is TGTGCCAGCTCACCCCTACAAGAGACCCAGTACTTC. Encoded protein: CASSPLQETQYF.

The V call is TRBV9, the J call TRBJ1-2; perhaps TRBD1 as D (5 bases). This CDR3 comprises 15 residues. With 3 bases removed from V and 2 bases from J, the gap between germline ends came to 14 bases. Germline V gene data show CDR1 as SGDLS and CDR2 as YYNGEE. The CDR3 bases are TGTGCCAGCAGCGCCCGGGACTCGGCGAACTATGGCTACACCTTC. It encodes CASSARDSANYGYTF.

The chain couples TRBV5-1 to TRBJ2-5; TRBD1 matches at 8 bases. Germline CDR1 SGHRS, CDR2 YFSETQ. CDR3 length: 16 residues. The trim removed 3 bases at V and 5 bases at J, leaving 12 bases unmatched. This chain's CDR3 is CASSSWWQGAGETQYF. Written as DNA, the CDR3 is TGCGCCAGCAGCTCCTGGTGGCAGGGGGCGGGGGAGACCCAGTACTTC. The whole variable domain, filled in from reference TRBV5-1 and TRBJ2-5, reads KAGVTQTPRYLIKTRGQQVTLSCSPISGHRSVSWYQQTPGQGLQFLFEYFSETQRNKGNFPGRFSGRQFSNSRSEMNVSTLELGDSALYLCASSSWWQGAGETQYFGPGTRLLVL.

Details on this clone: This sample includes further DNA sequences coding for the same CDR3. The gene calls are TRBV5-4 and TRBJ1-1; D uncertain. Germline V gives CDR1 SGHNT, CDR2 YYREEE (reference sequence). Trimming removed 1 base at V and 2 bases at J, with 3 bases between. This CDR3 contains 12 residues. In nucleotides, the CDR3 is TGTGCCAGCAGCTTGCAAAACACTGAAGCTTTCTTT. Translated, it gives CASSLQNTEAFF.